The clone carrying this TCR beta chain was seen only a few times. The antigen remains undetermined. With 3 bases removed from V and 0 bases from J, the gap between germline ends came to 5 bases. In germline, CDR1 is SGHDT, CDR2 YYEEEE. The CDR3 is 13 amino acids. The source of the sample is a study of T-cell reconstitution after alpha-beta-depleted transplantation in children. Study-wide results and limits: T-cell counts and diversity at one year following transplant were attributed mainly to newly produced T cells. After transplant, at about two months, alpha-beta T cells were reportedly derived from several hundred expanded graft clones.

Unique molecular identifiers were used in preparing the TCRbeta library. Via MiXCR, TCRdb re-called the PCR reads, giving one row per CDR3 protein. The sample has a few hundred thousand distinct CDR3 sequences, roughly 27% seen once. The chain joins TRBV5-6 to TRBJ2-3; D gene uncertain. The source of this sequence is a boy younger than two with Wiskott-Aldrich syndrome, due to receive a stem cell transplant. Sequenced here: PBMCs, sampled before TCRalphabeta/CD19-depleted stem cell transplant. CDR3 bases: TGTGCCAGCAGCTATAGGAGCACAGATACGCAGTATTTT. It is translated as CASSYRSTDTQYF.